This T cell receptor (beta chain) is drawn from a study of shared clonotypes between healthy human individuals. Study results and caveats: The authors expected sequencing depth to affect clonotype sharing among donors. Sharing across a handful of donors was seen in about 5% of naive CD4 clonotypes.

Notes on this clone: The antigen is not known.

In the original analysis: In the immunoSEQ data, sequences were junction-only and lacked quality scores, so filtering differed. Some clones are missing from TCRdb's copy, which holds only in-frame ones; the method was immunoSEQ multiplex PCR. V and J calls and clone size are copied from that table; D and trimming were computed from the DNA. In the table there are about 590,000 clones, over 95% of which are singletons. The naive CD8 fraction comprised CD45RO-negative cells positively selected for CCR7 and excluded terminally differentiated effector memory CD45RA+ cells. The study drew its donors from healthy HIV-negative adults without recent acute infections or vaccinations. V lost 4 bases to trimming and J lost 5 bases; unmatched junction nucleotides: 6. Germline V lookup: CDR1 MDHEN, CDR2 SYDVKM. The CDR3 loop spans 14 amino acids.

Sequences were obtained from naive CD8+ T cells sorted from blood. The V and J genes are TRBV28 and TRBJ2-7; the match to TRBD1 covers 9 bases. This clonotype was sampled from a woman younger than 45 in good health. The CDR3 region has the DNA TGTGCCAGCAGTTACGGGACAGGGACACACGAGCAGTACTTC. This translates into CASSYGTGTHEQYF. The full variable domain, rest sourced from reference TRBV28 and TRBJ2-7, is DVKVTQSSRYLVKRTGEKVFLECVQDMDHENMFWYRQDPGLGLRLIYFSYDVKMKEKGDIPEGYSVSREKKERFSLILESASTNQTSMYLCASSYGTGTHEQYFGPGTRLTVT.